This is a list of T cell receptor beta chains from one sample in a study of T cells in Graves' hyperthyroidism and ophthalmopathy. TCRdb fed the multiplex PCR reads into MiXCR, producing one record per CDR3 protein. Seen here are roughly 530,000 distinct CDR3 sequences, roughly 15% observed once, and the top ten hold 15% to 20%. Sequenced material: blood. These receptors were obtained from a woman younger than 30 with Graves' ophthalmopathy. Both conserved end residues are part of each CDR3. A D gene is named only where the DNA matches it firmly. Only some rows state a clone size, as once, few, many or a class for expanded clones.

j_call | clone_size | v_call | d_call | cdr3_aa | cdr3_nt
TRBJ1-3 | many | TRBV18 | TRBD1 | CASSDRVSGNTIYF | TGTGCCAGCTCGGACAGGGTTTCTGGAAACACCATATATTTT
TRBJ2-5 | few | TRBV24-1 | TRBD1 | CATSDTRTGQETQYF | TGTGCCACCAGTGATACCCGGACAGGCCAAGAGACCCAGTACTTC
TRBJ2-7 | . | TRBV28 | TRBD1 | CASSSGQVSYEQYF | TGTGCCAGCAGTTCCGGACAGGTTTCCTACGAGCAGTACTTC
TRBJ2-1 | . | TRBV27 | . | CASSFEGLNNEQFF | TGTGCCAGCAGTTTCGAGGGACTTAACAATGAGCAGTTCTTC
TRBJ2-1 | . | TRBV28 | . | CASSGGPPSEQFF | TGTGCCAGCAGCGGGGGGCCCCCCAGTGAGCAGTTCTTC
TRBJ1-1 | many | TRBV7-9 | . | CASSPTAMNTEAFF | TGTGCCAGCAGCCCGACAGCTATGAACACTGAAGCTTTCTTT
TRBJ1-3 | many | TRBV28 | . | CASSLYRITGNTIYF | TGTGCCAGCAGTTTATACAGGATAACTGGAAACACCATATATTTT
TRBJ2-2 | many | TRBV11-3 | TRBD2 | CASSHGGSVGELFF | TGTGCCAGCAGTCACGGCGGGAGCGTCGGGGAGCTGTTTTTT
TRBJ2-3 | few | TRBV12-5 | TRBD1 | CASGRTGDRGLAHSTDTQYF | TGTGCTAGTGGGAGAACGGGGGACAGGGGGCTAGCGCATTCCACAGATACGCAGTATTTT
TRBJ1-2 | . | TRBV28 | . | CASSLKPHGYTF | TGTGCCAGCAGTTTAAAACCCCATGGCTACACCTTC
TRBJ1-1 | many | TRBV5-1 | TRBD1 | CASSLVRQGYTEAFF | TGCGCCAGCAGCTTGGTACGACAGGGATATACTGAAGCTTTCTTT
TRBJ1-1 | . | TRBV20-1 | . | CSAGRYRQGSLAEAFF | TGCAGTGCTGGTAGATATCGTCAGGGGAGTTTGGCTGAAGCTTTCTTT
TRBJ2-2 | few | TRBV7-9 | . | CASSLGLMNTGELFF | TGTGCCAGCAGCTTGGGACTGATGAACACCGGGGAGCTGTTTTTT
TRBJ2-1 | many | TRBV12-3/TRBV12-4 | TRBD2 | CASRLAVTYNEQFF | TGTGCCAGTAGGCTAGCGGTGACCTACAATGAGCAGTTCTTC
TRBJ1-1 | many | TRBV28 | . | CASSLAAGLYEAFF | TGTGCCAGCAGTTTAGCGGCCGGTTTATATGAAGCTTTCTTT
TRBJ1-1 | many | TRBV7-2 | TRBD1 | CASTRGVRNTEAFF | TGTGCCAGCACCAGGGGGGTTAGGAACACTGAAGCTTTCTTT
TRBJ2-7 | many | TRBV28 | TRBD2 | CASSFELAGVDEQYF | TGTGCCAGCAGTTTTGAACTAGCGGGAGTGGACGAGCAGTACTTC
TRBJ2-7 | . | TRBV29-1 | TRBD2 | CSGVGLAGPTYEQYF | TGCAGCGGGGTAGGACTAGCGGGGCCTACCTACGAGCAGTACTTC
TRBJ1-1 | many | TRBV15 | . | CATSRERQGLAEAFF | TGTGCCACCAGCAGAGAAAGGCAGGGGCTAGCTGAAGCTTTCTTT
TRBJ1-6 | many | TRBV12-3/TRBV12-4 | . | CASLGGARNSPLHF | TGTGCCAGTTTGGGTGGGGCTCGGAATTCACCCCTCCACTTT
TRBJ2-1 | many | TRBV2 | . | CASSEGATYNEQFF | TGTGCCAGCAGTGAGGGGGCCACATACAATGAGCAGTTCTTC
TRBJ1-6 | many | TRBV6-1 | TRBD1 | CASSEATGGPSPLHF | TGTGCCAGCAGTGAAGCCACAGGGGGGCCCTCACCCCTCCACTTT
TRBJ2-7 | few | TRBV15 | TRBD1 | CATSSGDRGYEQYF | TGTGCCACCAGCAGCGGGGACAGGGGCTACGAGCAGTACTTC
TRBJ2-3 | few | TRBV9 | . | CASSVGYGADTQYF | TGTGCCAGCAGCGTAGGGTATGGGGCAGATACGCAGTATTTT
TRBJ2-2 | . | TRBV5-5 | TRBD2 | CASSFWTSGRANGELFF | TGTGCCAGCAGCTTTTGGACTAGCGGGAGGGCGAACGGGGAGCTGTTTTTT
TRBJ2-1 | many | TRBV27 | TRBD2 | CASSAPGTSGKSEQFF | TGTGCCAGCAGTGCCCCCGGGACTAGCGGGAAGAGTGAGCAGTTCTTC
TRBJ2-4 | many | TRBV11-3 | . | CASSLQADLAKNIQYF | TGTGCCAGCAGTCTTCAGGCAGACCTAGCCAAAAACATTCAGTACTTC
TRBJ1-1 | few | TRBV19 | TRBD1 | CASSIGGQGAVEAFF | TGTGCCAGTAGTATAGGCGGACAGGGGGCCGTTGAAGCTTTCTTT
TRBJ1-3 | few | TRBV2 | . | CASSSNPGPGSGNTIYF | TGTGCCAGCAGCTCTAATCCGGGCCCCGGCTCTGGAAACACCATATATTTT
TRBJ1-6 | . | TRBV6-4 | TRBD1 | CASSPGTEPNSPLHF | TGTGCCAGCAGCCCCGGGACAGAACCCAATTCACCCCTCCACTTT
TRBJ2-1 | many | TRBV27 | TRBD1 | CASSLRGLDRSGEQFF | TGTGCCAGCAGTTTAAGAGGCCTGGACAGGTCAGGGGAGCAGTTCTTC
TRBJ2-1 | few | TRBV27 | . | CASSLPFYNEQLF | TGTGCCAGCAGTTTACCCTTCTACAATGAGCAGCTCTTC
TRBJ1-1 | . | TRBV15 | TRBD1 | CATSRVGGPEAFF | TGTGCCACCAGCAGAGTAGGGGGCCCTGAAGCTTTCTTT
TRBJ2-7 | many | TRBV28 | TRBD1 | CASSFDRDYEQYF | TGTGCCAGCAGTTTCGACAGGGATTACGAGCAGTACTTC
TRBJ1-2 | few | TRBV30 | . | CAWSGWTENNYGYTF | TGTGCCTGGAGTGGATGGACAGAAAATAACTATGGCTACACCTTC
TRBJ2-1 | . | TRBV13 | . | CASSVVGKSSYNEQFF | TGTGCCAGCAGCGTAGTCGGGAAAAGCTCCTACAATGAGCAGTTCTTC
TRBJ1-5 | many | TRBV18 | . | CASSPNYSNQPQHF | TGTGCCAGCTCACCGAACTATAGCAATCAGCCCCAGCATTTT
TRBJ2-7 | few | TRBV27 | . | CASSFLEGMAYEQYF | TGTGCCAGCAGTTTCCTCGAGGGTATGGCCTACGAGCAGTACTTC
TRBJ2-7 | few | TRBV15 | . | CATSRVEGYEQYF | TGTGCCACCAGCAGAGTGGAGGGCTACGAGCAGTACTTC
TRBJ2-3 | many | TRBV20-1 | TRBD2 | CSAREAGEVDTQYF | TGCAGTGCTAGAGAAGCGGGAGAGGTAGATACGCAGTATTTT
TRBJ2-2 | many | TRBV24-1 | . | CATSRTTGELFF | TGTGCCACTTCAAGGACCACCGGGGAGCTGTTTTTT
TRBJ2-1 | many | TRBV18 | . | CASSPPGQRGNNEQFF | TGTGCCAGCTCACCACCGGGACAGCGGGGGAACAATGAGCAGTTCTTC
TRBJ2-1 | . | TRBV6-5 | . | CASSYSQVHEQFF | TGTGCCAGCAGTTACTCGCAGGTACACGAGCAGTTCTTC
TRBJ1-2 | many | TRBV28 | TRBD1 | CASSLEGANGYTF | TGTGCCAGCAGTTTAGAGGGGGCCAATGGCTACACCTTC
TRBJ1-4 | . | TRBV15 | . | CATSYRSKEKLFF | TGTGCCACTAGCTACAGGTCGAAAGAAAAACTGTTTTTT
TRBJ2-2 | . | TRBV27 | . | CASSWNAGELFF | TGTGCCAGCAGTTGGAACGCCGGGGAGCTGTTTTTT
TRBJ2-3 | many | TRBV27 | TRBD2 | CASSPLAGGGDTQYF | TGTGCCAGCAGTCCTTTAGCGGGAGGGGGAGATACGCAGTATTTT
TRBJ2-1 | . | TRBV20-1 | TRBD2 | CSAGGSGKGVRNEQFF | TGCAGTGCCGGGGGGAGCGGGAAAGGCGTGAGGAATGAGCAGTTCTTC
TRBJ2-5 | . | TRBV5-1 | . | CASSLTDNQETQYF | TGCGCCAGCAGCTTGACGGACAACCAAGAGACCCAGTACTTC
TRBJ2-1 | . | TRBV7-3 | TRBD2 | CASSLKGAGGRFF | TGTGCCAGCAGCTTAAAGGGGGCGGGGGGGAGGTTCTTC
TRBJ2-1 | many | TRBV5-1 | . | CASSWDRVNEQFF | TGCGCCAGCAGCTGGGACCGAGTCAATGAGCAGTTCTTC
TRBJ1-6 | once | TRBV5-6 | . | CASSFRGGVYSPLHF | TGTGCCAGCAGCTTCCGGGGGGGGGTGTATTCACCCCTCCACTTT